This T cell receptor (beta chain) was retrieved from a study of cytomegalovirus exposure and HLA in healthy donors. Notes on the study in general: The study reported that TCR beta sequences accurately predicted HLA-A and HLA-B alleles in most subjects.

Details on this clone: The antigen remains undetermined.

Amplification used 60 Vbeta primers and 13 Jbeta primers. Clones were sequenced by immunoSEQ multiplex PCR, and TCRdb holds only the in-frame ones, with some missing. The data show hundreds of thousands of clones, about three quarters seen once. The receptor was derived from a male donor in good health and CMV-seronegative. The specimen sequenced was PBMCs.

Here the CDR3 reads CASSHRQGRAHEQYF. For the CDR3, the DNA is TGTGCCAGCAGCCACCGGCAGGGCAGGGCTCACGAGCAGTACTTC. This chain uses TRBV6-6 with TRBJ2-7; D might be TRBD1 (5 bases). This CDR3 region has 15 residues. CDR1 and CDR2 (germline): MNHNY, SVGAGI (reference sequence). Trimming removed 6 bases at V and 5 bases at J, with 20 bases between.